This TCR beta chain was sequenced during a study of vaccination effects on CD4 cells after COVID-19. As for this clone: Its antigen is still unknown.

Germline V gene lookup returns CDR1 SGHRS and CDR2 YFSETQ. V lost 0 bases and J 2 bases, leaving 8 bases between the germline ends. The CDR3 loop spans 14 amino acids. Libraries were prepared by immunoSEQ multiplex PCR; TCRdb keeps only in-frame clonotypes and omits some of them. The sample yields tens of thousands of clones, around 78% seen once. Using viral peptide pools, the ViraFEST assay grew out antigen-specific CD4+ T cells prior to sequencing. Culture proceeded for roughly ten days, and CD4+ T cells were then isolated. The participants, recipients of two vaccine doses, got either BNT162b2 or mRNA-1273. Some 2.1 million PBMC per well received about 9.8 IU/ml IL-2 and around 9.8 ug/ml peptides in culture. Study findings and constraints: Clones from infection and from vaccination both contracted markedly late after vaccination. Early post-infection timepoints were missing from the study, which also had few convalescent patients.

The TCR was taken from a human donor who received a COVID-19 vaccine. The V call is TRBV5-1, the J call TRBJ2-5; D call uncertain. The sequences come from CD4+ T cells from PBMCs cultured with HCoV-229E spike peptides, collected after COVID-19 vaccination. The CDR3 sequence is CASSLEAVQETQYF. In DNA, the CDR3 is TGCGCCAGCAGCTTGGAGGCAGTACAAGAGACCCAGTACTTC.